Below are 29 T cell receptor beta chains sequenced from a single sample in a study of blood T cell repertoires in COVID-19. Sequencing was performed with immunoSEQ multiplex PCR; in TCRdb, only in-frame clones are kept and a portion is missing. The table records about 200,000 clones, roughly 94% of them present only once. Specimen: peripheral blood. The source is a man aged 30 to 45 with acute or convalescent COVID-19.

This chain joins TRBV4-2 and TRBJ2-7; TRBD2 might be the D (5 bases). Germline CDR1 is LGHNA and CDR2 is YNFKEQ. Trimming removed 0 bases at V and 0 bases at J, with 12 bases between. The CDR3 is 16 residues long. The CDR3: CASSQDGVASSYEQYF. In nucleotides, the CDR3 is TGTGCCAGCAGCCAAGATGGGGTAGCGTCCTCCTACGAGCAGTACTTC.

The chain couples TRBV12-5 to TRBJ1-1, with 7 bases identical to TRBD1. Per the germline V gene, CDR1 is LGHNT and CDR2 is FRNRAP. The junction had 4 bases not matched to a gene; V was cut back by 5 bases and J by 4 bases. The CDR3 contains 13 residues. The CDR3 sequence: CASGQQGGTEAFF. Here the CDR3 DNA reads TGTGCTAGTGGTCAGCAGGGGGGCACTGAAGCTTTCTTT.

This chain joins TRBV4-2 and TRBJ2-2, with D tentatively TRBD2 (6 bases). The CDR3 loop spans 18 amino acids. Trimming removed 0 bases at V and 6 bases at J, with 20 bases between. Germline values: CDR1 LGHNA, CDR2 YNFKEQ. The CDR3 DNA reads TGTGCCAGCAGCCAAGAATCGTTCGGGAGAATCAATGCCGGGGAGCTGTTTTTT. Residues: CASSQESFGRINAGELFF.

V usage is TRBV3-1 (or the pseudogene TRBV3-2) and J usage is TRBJ1-2, with D unclear. Trimming left V 2 bases short and J 3 bases short, with 10 bases between. CDR3 size: 14 residues. CDR1 is LGHDT and CDR2 is YNNKEL in the germline V gene (reference sequence). The CDR3 here is CASSQQEEYYGYTF. The DNA of the CDR3 is TGTGCCAGCAGCCAACAAGAGGAGTACTATGGCTACACCTTC.

The genes are TRBV27 and TRBJ1-2; D possibly corresponds to TRBD1 (5 bases). V gave up 6 bases and J gave up 4 bases, with 12 bases separating them. Germline CDR1 and CDR2: MNHEY and SMNVEV (reference sequence). The CDR3 is made up of 13 amino acids. The CDR3 sequence: CASRLTGSYGYTF. In DNA form, the CDR3 reads TGTGCCAGCAGATTAACAGGTAGCTATGGCTACACCTTC.

The chain is built from TRBV6-5 and TRBJ2-2, with D unclear. Between the trimmed V and J ends, which lost 0 bases and 2 bases, there was a span of 7 bases. The CDR3 covers 15 residues. Germline loops: CDR1 MNHEY, CDR2 SVGAGI. The CDR3 bases are TGTGCCAGCAGTTACTCGAGTCTAAACACCGGGGAGCTGTTTTTT. Amino acid sequence: CASSYSSLNTGELFF.

The V call is TRBV7-9, the J call TRBJ2-2, with 7 nucleotides matching TRBD1. The germline V gene has CDR1 SEHNR and CDR2 FQNEAQ (reference sequence). V shed 8 bases, J shed 5 bases, and the junction held 8 bases outside the gene matches. This CDR3 region has 14 residues. The chain's CDR3 is CASGGQRLTGELFF. CDR3 DNA sequence: TGTGCCAGCGGGGGACAGCGACTGACCGGGGAGCTGTTTTTT.

The rearrangement joins TRBV28 to TRBJ1-5, with unresolved D. CDR1 is MDHEN and CDR2 is SYDVKM in the germline V gene. V gave up 2 bases and J gave up 7 bases, with 9 bases separating them. The CDR3 sequence is 13 residues long. The CDR3 nucleotides are TGTGCCAGCAGTTTAAGAGGGTGGCAGCCCCAGCATTTT. Translating it yields CASSLRGWQPQHF.

The chain is built from TRBV7-3 and TRBJ2-1; 9 nucleotides match TRBD1. The CDR3 totals 15 residues. The germline gives CDR1 SGHTA, CDR2 FQGTGA. Unmatched junction bases numbered 8, after V lost 5 bases and J lost 6 bases. CDR3 DNA: TGTGCCAGCAGCCCAGGGACAGGGACGGGCAATGAGCAGTTCTTC. As protein: CASSPGTGTGNEQFF. The whole variable domain, filled in from reference TRBV7-3 and TRBJ2-1, reads GAGVSQTPSNKVTEKGKYVELRCDPISGHTALYWYRQSLGQGPEFLIYFQGTGAADDSGLPNDRFFAVRPEGSVSTLKIQRTERGDSAVYLCASSPGTGTGNEQFFGPGTRLTVL.

The V call is TRBV5-1, the J call TRBJ2-7; D call uncertain. The CDR3 loop spans 13 amino acids. CDR1 and CDR2 (germline): SGHRS, YFSETQ. The V end lost 1 base, the J end lost 5 bases, and 10 bases lay between the germline ends. In nucleotides, the CDR3 is TGCGCCAGCAGCTTGTCTTTATCCGACGAGCAGTACTTC. Its protein product is CASSLSLSDEQYF.

The chain combines TRBV4-1 with TRBJ1-2, with a tentative D call TRBD1 (5 bases). Trimming took off 6 bases at V and 5 bases at J, with 13 bases between the two ends. Germline V gives CDR1 MGHRA, CDR2 YSYEKL. CDR3 length equals 13 residues. The CDR3 coding sequence is TGCGCCAGCAGGGAGGGGTTTCGTTATGGCTACACCTTC. This sequence encodes CASREGFRYGYTF.

This rearrangement joins TRBV24-1 to TRBJ1-5, with D uncertain. CDR3 length equals 12 residues. CDR1 and CDR2 from the germline V gene are KGHDR and SFDVKD. Trimming removed 10 bases at V and 2 bases at J, with 8 bases between. The chain's CDR3 is CATPEGNQPQHF. The CDR3 DNA is TGTGCCACTCCGGAGGGCAATCAGCCCCAGCATTTT.

This chain links TRBV10-3 with TRBJ1-3; 9 bases align to TRBD1. CDR1 is ENHRY and CDR2 is SYGVKD in the germline V gene. This CDR3 has 14 amino acids. V lost 10 bases and J lost 1; bases outside the gene matches: 5. The DNA of the CDR3 is TGTGCCACCATGGACAGGGGATCTGGAAACACCATATATTTT. It yields the protein CATMDRGSGNTIYF.

This clone was observed a single time. The J gene is TRBJ1-1, the V gene TRBV12-3 or TRBV12-4, with D perhaps TRBD1 (6 bases). Trimming removed 6 bases at V and 3 bases at J, with 11 bases between. This CDR3 has 13 amino acids. CDR3 residues: CASSYRVDTEAFF. The CDR3 nucleotides read TGTGCCAGCAGCTACAGGGTGGACACTGAAGCTTTCTTT.

This clone was seen just once. V usage is TRBV12-5 and J usage is TRBJ2-1; the match to TRBD2 covers 13 bases. The germline V gene has CDR1 LGHNT and CDR2 FRNRAP. The CDR3 runs 15 residues. After removal of 6 bases from V and 12 bases from J, the junction contained 11 bases not matched to a gene. The CDR3 nucleotides are TGTGCTAGTGGCAAGACTAGCGGGGGGCCCGAAGGGCAGTTCTTC. Its protein product is CASGKTSGGPEGQFF.

The J gene is TRBJ1-3, the V gene TRBV25-1, with D uncertain. The V end was cut by 0 bases, the J end by 4 bases, with 4 bases between. CDR3 size: 13 residues. Looked up from germline, CDR1 is MGHDK and CDR2 is SYGVNS. CDR3 amino acids: CASSEYVGNTIYF. The CDR3 nucleotides read TGTGCCAGCAGTGAATACGTGGGAAACACCATATATTTT.

The V call is TRBV2, the J call TRBJ2-5, with D maybe TRBD1 (6 bases). The CDR3 contains 14 residues. V was shortened by 4 bases and J by 4 bases, with 13 bases between the two germline ends. CDR1 is SNHLY and CDR2 is FYNNEI in the germline V gene. The CDR3, as DNA: TGTGCCAGCAGTGCACAACAGGGACGAGAGACCCAGTACTTC. It codes for CASSAQQGRETQYF. The whole variable domain, filled in from reference TRBV2 and TRBJ2-5, reads EPEVTQTPSHQVTQMGQEVILRCVPISNHLYFYWYRQILGQKVEFLVSFYNNEISEKSEIFDDQFSVERPDGSNFTLKIRSTKLEDSAMYFCASSAQQGRETQYFGPGTRLLVL.

The V call is TRBV19, the J call TRBJ2-7; D is unclear. CDR3 size: 15 residues. Germline-derived CDR1 and CDR2 are LNHDA and SQIVND (reference sequence). V lost 1 base and J lost 2, with 12 bases in between. The CDR3 DNA follows: TGTGCCAGTAGTATAGCCGGGTCGGAGACCTACGAGCAGTACTTC. It yields the protein CASSIAGSETYEQYF.

This chain links TRBV7-6 with TRBJ2-7; 9 bases line up with TRBD2. Looked up from germline, CDR1 is SGHVS and CDR2 is FNYEAQ. This CDR3 region has 15 residues. J gave up 5 bases and V 1 base, and 6 bases lay outside the gene matches. CDR3 loop: CASSLVASGVNEQYF. CDR3 nucleotides: TGTGCCAGCAGCTTAGTGGCTAGCGGGGTCAACGAGCAGTACTTC.

The chain combines TRBV19 with TRBJ2-1; 11 nucleotides line up with TRBD1. V shed 5 bases, J shed 8 bases, and the junction held 8 bases outside the gene matches. The CDR3 covers 15 residues. The germline V gene has CDR1 LNHDA and CDR2 SQIVND (reference sequence). The DNA of the CDR3 is TGTGCCAGTAGTTATGGACAGGGGGCATACGATGAGCAGTTCTTC. It codes for CASSYGQGAYDEQFF.

This clone was observed a single time. The chain is built from TRBV19 and TRBJ1-5; unclear D gene. The CDR3 is 15 residues long. Germline V gene lookup returns CDR1 LNHDA and CDR2 SQIVND (reference sequence). V lost 6 bases to trimming and J lost 0 bases, with 12 bases between them. The CDR3 DNA is TGTGCCAGTAGCTTAACGGTTTATAGCAATCAGCCCCAGCATTTT. Protein: CASSLTVYSNQPQHF.

The rearrangement joins TRBV28 to TRBJ1-1; unclear D gene. This CDR3 has 11 residues. Trimming took 5 bases from V and 5 from J, leaving 6 bases between them. The V gene's germline CDR1 is MDHEN and CDR2 SYDVKM. The CDR3 DNA reads as TGTGCCAGCAGTACGGGGACTGAAGCTTTCTTT. Translating gives CASSTGTEAFF.

This chain joins TRBV29-1 and TRBJ1-5, with D hard to call. The CDR3 covers 13 residues. CDR1 and CDR2 from the germline V gene are SQVTM and ANQGSEA. V dropped 5 bases and J dropped 0 bases, with 8 bases sitting between them. DNA for the CDR3: TGCAGCGTTCGCCAGTATAGCAATCAGCCCCAGCATTTT. As protein: CSVRQYSNQPQHF.

The rearrangement uses TRBV18 and TRBJ2-1; a possible D gene is TRBD2 (6 bases). Germline-derived CDR1 and CDR2 are KGHSH and LQKENI. Trimming stripped 3 bases from V and 0 bases from J, with 15 bases between. The CDR3 contains 17 residues. The CDR3: CASSPRGGDRSYNEQFF. The CDR3 nucleotides are TGTGCCAGCTCACCTCGGGGCGGGGACCGCTCCTACAATGAGCAGTTCTTC. Supplemented by reference TRBV18 and TRBJ2-1, the full variable domain reads NAGVMQNPRHLVRRRGQEARLRCSPMKGHSHVYWYRQLPEEGLKFMVYLQKENIIDESGMPKERFSAEFPKEGPSILRIQQVVRGDSAAYFCASSPRGGDRSYNEQFFGPGTRLTVL.

This clone has a count of ten or more. The chain employs TRBV19 and TRBJ2-2; a weak D match, TRBD1 (6 bases). CDR3 length: 15 amino acids. Per the germline V gene, CDR1 is LNHDA and CDR2 is SQIVND (reference sequence). V shed 7 bases and J shed 5 bases, with 17 bases lying between them. The CDR3 DNA reads as TGTGCCAGTATCAAACAGGGATCGGGTACCGGGGAGCTGTTTTTT. This codes for CASIKQGSGTGELFF.

The chain is built from TRBV30 and TRBJ1-4; D is possibly TRBD1 (5 bases). This CDR3 is built from 13 residues. Germline V gene sequence: CDR1 GTSNPN, CDR2 SVGIG (reference sequence). V was trimmed by 3 bases and J by 1 base, leaving 6 bases between them. CDR3 sequence: CAWSGGTNEKLFF. CDR3 DNA sequence: TGTGCCTGGAGCGGGGGAACTAATGAAAAACTGTTTTTT.

The chain links TRBV6-1 to TRBJ1-3; perhaps TRBD1 as D (5 bases). Looked up from germline, CDR1 is MNHNS and CDR2 is SASEGT. This CDR3 comprises 15 residues. Trimming cost V 1 base and J 7 bases, with 14 bases left between them. The CDR3 bases are TGTGCCAGCAGTGAAGGAACAGGCCGGGGGAACACCATATATTTT. It codes for CASSEGTGRGNTIYF.

The J gene is TRBJ2-5, the V gene TRBV7-3, with 11 bases identical to TRBD1. Trimming at V came to 5 bases and at J to 6 bases, leaving 8 bases not matched to a gene. Germline assignment: CDR1 SGHTA and CDR2 FQGTGA. CDR3 length: 15 amino acids. CDR3 region: CASSQGQGARQTQYF. The CDR3 nucleotides read TGTGCCAGCAGCCAAGGACAGGGGGCTCGTCAGACCCAGTACTTC. The variable domain in full, with the rest retrieved from reference TRBV7-3 and TRBJ2-5, is GAGVSQTPSNKVTEKGKYVELRCDPISGHTALYWYRQSLGQGPEFLIYFQGTGAADDSGLPNDRFFAVRPEGSVSTLKIQRTERGDSAVYLCASSQGQGARQTQYFGPGTRLLVL.

The V and J genes are TRBV30 and TRBJ2-3, with 8 bases fitting TRBD2. Germline V gene data show CDR1 as GTSNPN and CDR2 as SVGIG (reference sequence). V was clipped by 1 base and J by 14 bases; unmatched bases: 5. This CDR3 has 11 residues. CDR3: CAWSAARGAYF. CDR3 nucleotide sequence: TGTGCCTGGAGTGCCGCGCGGGGGGCGTATTTT.